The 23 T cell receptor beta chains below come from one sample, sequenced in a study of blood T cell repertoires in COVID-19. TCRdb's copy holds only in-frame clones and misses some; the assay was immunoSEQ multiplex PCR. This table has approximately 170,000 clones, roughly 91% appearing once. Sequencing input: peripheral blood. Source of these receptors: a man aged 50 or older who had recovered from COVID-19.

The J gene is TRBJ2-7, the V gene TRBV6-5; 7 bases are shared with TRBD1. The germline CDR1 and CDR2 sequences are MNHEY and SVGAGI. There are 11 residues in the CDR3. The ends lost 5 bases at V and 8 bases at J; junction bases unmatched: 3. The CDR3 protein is CASSTRGKQYF. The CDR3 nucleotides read TGTGCCAGCAGTACCAGGGGGAAGCAGTACTTC.

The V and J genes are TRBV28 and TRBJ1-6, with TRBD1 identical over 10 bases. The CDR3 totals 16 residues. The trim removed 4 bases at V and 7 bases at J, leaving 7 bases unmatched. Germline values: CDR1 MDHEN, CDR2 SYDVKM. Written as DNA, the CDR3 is TGTGCCAGCAGTTCGCGGACAGGGGGAGCCAATTCACCCCTCCACTTT. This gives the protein CASSSRTGGANSPLHF.

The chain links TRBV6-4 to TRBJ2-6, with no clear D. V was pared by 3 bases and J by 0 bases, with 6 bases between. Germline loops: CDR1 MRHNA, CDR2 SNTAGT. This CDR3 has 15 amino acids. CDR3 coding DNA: TGTGCCAGCAGTGAGTCCCGCTCTGGGGCCAACGTCCTGACTTTC. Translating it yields CASSESRSGANVLTF.

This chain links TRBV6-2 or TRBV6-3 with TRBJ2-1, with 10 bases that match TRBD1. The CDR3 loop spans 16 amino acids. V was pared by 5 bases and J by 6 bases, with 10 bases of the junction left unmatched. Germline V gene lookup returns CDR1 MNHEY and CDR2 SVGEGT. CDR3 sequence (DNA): TGTGCCAGCAGTACCTTCGGGGGACAGGGGAGCAATGAGCAGTTCTTC. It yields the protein CASSTFGGQGSNEQFF.

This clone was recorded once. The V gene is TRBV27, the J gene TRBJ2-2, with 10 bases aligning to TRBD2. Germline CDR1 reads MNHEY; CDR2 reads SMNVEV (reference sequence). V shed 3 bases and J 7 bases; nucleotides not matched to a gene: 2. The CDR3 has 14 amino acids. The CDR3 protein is CASSFLAGDGELFF. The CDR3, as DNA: TGTGCCAGCAGTTTCCTAGCGGGGGACGGGGAGCTGTTTTTT.

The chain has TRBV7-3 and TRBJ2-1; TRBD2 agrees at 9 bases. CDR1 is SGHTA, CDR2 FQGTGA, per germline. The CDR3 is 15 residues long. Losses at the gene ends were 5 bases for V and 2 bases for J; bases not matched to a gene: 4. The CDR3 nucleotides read TGTGCCAGCAGCCCGACTAGCGGAGCCTACAATGAGCAGTTCTTC. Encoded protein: CASSPTSGAYNEQFF.

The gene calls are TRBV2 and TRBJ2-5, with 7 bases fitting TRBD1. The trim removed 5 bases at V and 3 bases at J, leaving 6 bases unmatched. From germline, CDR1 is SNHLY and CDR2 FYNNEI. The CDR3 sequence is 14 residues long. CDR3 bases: TGTGCCAGCAGTTCAGGGGGATACGAAGAGACCCAGTACTTC. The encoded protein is CASSSGGYEETQYF.

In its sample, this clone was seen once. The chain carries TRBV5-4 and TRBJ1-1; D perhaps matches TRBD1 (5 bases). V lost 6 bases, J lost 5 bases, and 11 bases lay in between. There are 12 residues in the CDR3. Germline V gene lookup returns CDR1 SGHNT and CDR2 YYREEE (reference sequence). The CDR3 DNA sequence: TGTGCCAGCACCCCCGGGGGTACTGAAGCTTTCTTT. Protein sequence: CASTPGGTEAFF. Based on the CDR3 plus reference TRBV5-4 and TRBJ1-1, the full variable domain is ETGVTQSPTHLIKTRGQQVTLRCSSQSGHNTVSWYQQALGQGPQFIFQYYREEENGRGNFPPRFSGLQFPNYSSELNVNALELDDSALYLCASTPGGTEAFFGQGTRLTVV.

The CDR3 protein is CASSAARTGYNEKLFF. The CDR3 region has the DNA TGTGCCAGCAGCGCTGCGAGGACAGGGTATAATGAAAAACTGTTTTTT. The chain links TRBV5-5 to TRBJ1-4, with 8 bases aligning to TRBD1. CDR3 length equals 16 residues. V gave up 4 bases and J gave up 4 bases; unmatched junction bases: 9. Per germline, CDR1 SGHKS and CDR2 YYEKEE (reference sequence).

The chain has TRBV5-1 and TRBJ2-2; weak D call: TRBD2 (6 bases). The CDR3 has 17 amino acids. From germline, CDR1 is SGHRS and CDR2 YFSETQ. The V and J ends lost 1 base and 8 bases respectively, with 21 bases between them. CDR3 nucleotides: TGCGCCAGCAGCTTGCGGTCAGTCCGGGGGACCGATGGGGAGCTGTTTTTT. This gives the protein CASSLRSVRGTDGELFF.

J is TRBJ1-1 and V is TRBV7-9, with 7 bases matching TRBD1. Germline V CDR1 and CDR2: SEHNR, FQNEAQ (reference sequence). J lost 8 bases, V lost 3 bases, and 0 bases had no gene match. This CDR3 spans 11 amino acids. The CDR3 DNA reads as TGTGCCAGCAGCTTGGGACAGGAAGCTTTCTTT. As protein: CASSLGQEAFF.

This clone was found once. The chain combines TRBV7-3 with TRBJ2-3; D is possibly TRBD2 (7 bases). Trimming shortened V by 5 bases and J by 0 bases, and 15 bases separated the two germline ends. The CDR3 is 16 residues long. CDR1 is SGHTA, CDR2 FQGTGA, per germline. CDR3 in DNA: TGTGCCAGCAGCCCGTGGGGGGGGCGAAGCACAGATACGCAGTATTTT. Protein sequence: CASSPWGGRSTDTQYF.

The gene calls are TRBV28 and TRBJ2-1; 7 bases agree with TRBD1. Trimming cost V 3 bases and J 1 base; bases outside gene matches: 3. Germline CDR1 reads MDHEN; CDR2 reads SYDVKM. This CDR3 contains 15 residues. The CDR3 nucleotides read TGTGCCAGCAGTTTGACAGGGACATCCTACAATGAGCAGTTCTTC. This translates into CASSLTGTSYNEQFF.

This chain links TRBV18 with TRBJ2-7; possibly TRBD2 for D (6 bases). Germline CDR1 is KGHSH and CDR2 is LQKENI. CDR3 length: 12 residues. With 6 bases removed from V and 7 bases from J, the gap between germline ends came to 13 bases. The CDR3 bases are TGTGCCAGCTCGAACGTCGCGGGGGAGCAGTACTTC. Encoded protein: CASSNVAGEQYF.

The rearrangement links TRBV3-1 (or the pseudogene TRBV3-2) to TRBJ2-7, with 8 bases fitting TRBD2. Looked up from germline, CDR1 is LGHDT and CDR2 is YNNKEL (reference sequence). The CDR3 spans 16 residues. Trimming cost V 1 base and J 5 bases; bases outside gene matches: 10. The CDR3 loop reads CASSQGQRGYSHEQYF. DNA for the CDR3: TGTGCCAGCAGCCAAGGGCAGCGGGGGTACAGTCACGAGCAGTACTTC.

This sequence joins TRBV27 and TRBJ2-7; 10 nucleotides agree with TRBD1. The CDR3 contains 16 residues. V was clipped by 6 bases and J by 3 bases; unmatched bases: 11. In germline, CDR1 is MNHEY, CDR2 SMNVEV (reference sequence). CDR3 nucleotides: TGTGCCAGCAGAGTCCGGGTCCGGGACAGGGGCTACGAGCAGTACTTC. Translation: CASRVRVRDRGYEQYF.

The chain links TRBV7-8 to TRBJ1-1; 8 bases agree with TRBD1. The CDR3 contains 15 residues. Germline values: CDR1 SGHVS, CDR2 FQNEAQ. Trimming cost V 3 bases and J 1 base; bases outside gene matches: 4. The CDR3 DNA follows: TGTGCCAGCAGCTTCTTGGGGACAGGGAACACTGAAGCTTTCTTT. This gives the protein CASSFLGTGNTEAFF. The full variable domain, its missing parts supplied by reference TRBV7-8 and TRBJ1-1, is GAGVSQSPRYKVAKRGQDVALRCDPISGHVSLFWYQQALGQGPEFLTYFQNEAQLDKSGLPSDRFFAERPEGSVSTLKIQRTQQEDSAVYLCASSFLGTGNTEAFFGQGTRLTVV.

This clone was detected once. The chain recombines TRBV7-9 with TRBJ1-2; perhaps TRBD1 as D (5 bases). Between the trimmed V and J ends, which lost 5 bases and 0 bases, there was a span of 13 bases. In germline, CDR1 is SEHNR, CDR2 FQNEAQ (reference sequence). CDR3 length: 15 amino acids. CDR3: CASSPTAGANYGYTF. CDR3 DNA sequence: TGTGCCAGCAGCCCCACAGCGGGGGCTAACTATGGCTACACCTTC.

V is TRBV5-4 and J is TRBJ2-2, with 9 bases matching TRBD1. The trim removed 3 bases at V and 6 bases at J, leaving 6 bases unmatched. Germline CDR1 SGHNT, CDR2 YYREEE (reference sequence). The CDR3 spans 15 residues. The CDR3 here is CASSSGTGKPGELFF. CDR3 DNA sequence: TGTGCCAGCAGCTCGGGGACAGGGAAGCCCGGGGAGCTGTTTTTT. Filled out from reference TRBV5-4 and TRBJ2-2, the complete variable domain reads ETGVTQSPTHLIKTRGQQVTLRCSSQSGHNTVSWYQQALGQGPQFIFQYYREEENGRGNFPPRFSGLQFPNYSSELNVNALELDDSALYLCASSSGTGKPGELFFGEGSRLTVL.

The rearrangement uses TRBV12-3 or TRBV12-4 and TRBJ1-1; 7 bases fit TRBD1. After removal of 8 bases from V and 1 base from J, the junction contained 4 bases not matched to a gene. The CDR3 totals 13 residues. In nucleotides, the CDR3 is TGTGCCAGCGGGGACAGCCCGAACACTGAAGCTTTCTTT. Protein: CASGDSPNTEAFF.

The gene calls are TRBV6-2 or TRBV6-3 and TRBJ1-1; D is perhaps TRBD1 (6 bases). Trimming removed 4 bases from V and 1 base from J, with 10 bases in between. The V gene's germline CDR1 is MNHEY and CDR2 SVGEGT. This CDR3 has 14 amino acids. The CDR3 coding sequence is TGTGCCAGCAGTTCAGCAGGGGAGAACACTGAAGCTTTCTTT. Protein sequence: CASSSAGENTEAFF.

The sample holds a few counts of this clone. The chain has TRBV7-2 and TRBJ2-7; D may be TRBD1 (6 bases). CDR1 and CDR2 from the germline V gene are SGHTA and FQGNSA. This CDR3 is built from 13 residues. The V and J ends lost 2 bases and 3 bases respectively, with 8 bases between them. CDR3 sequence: CASSLTGNYEQYF. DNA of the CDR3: TGTGCCAGCAGCTTAACAGGGAACTACGAGCAGTACTTC.

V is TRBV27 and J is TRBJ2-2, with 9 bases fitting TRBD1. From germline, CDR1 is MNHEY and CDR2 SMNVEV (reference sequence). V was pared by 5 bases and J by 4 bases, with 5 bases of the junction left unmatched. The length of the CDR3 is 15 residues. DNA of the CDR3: TGTGCCAGCAGTCCTGGACAGGGGAGCACCGGGGAGCTGTTTTTT. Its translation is CASSPGQGSTGELFF.